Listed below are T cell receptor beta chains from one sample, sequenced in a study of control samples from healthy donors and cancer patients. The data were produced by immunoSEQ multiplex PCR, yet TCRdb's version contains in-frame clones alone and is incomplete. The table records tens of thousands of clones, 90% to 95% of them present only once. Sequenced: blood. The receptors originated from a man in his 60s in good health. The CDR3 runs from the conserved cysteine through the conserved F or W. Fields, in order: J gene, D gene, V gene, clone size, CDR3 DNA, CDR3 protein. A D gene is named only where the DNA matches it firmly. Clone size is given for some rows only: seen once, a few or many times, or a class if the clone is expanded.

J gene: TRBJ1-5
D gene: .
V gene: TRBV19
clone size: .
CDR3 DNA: TGTGCCAGTAGCCGGGGGGCGGATGTGTCAGCCCAGCATTTT
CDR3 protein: CASSRGADVSAQHF

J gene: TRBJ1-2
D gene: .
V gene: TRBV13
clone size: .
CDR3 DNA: TGTGCCAGCAGCTTAGGGACCGTTGACTATGGCTACACCTTC
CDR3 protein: CASSLGTVDYGYTF

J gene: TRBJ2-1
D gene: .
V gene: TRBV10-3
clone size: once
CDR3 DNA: TGTGCCATCAGTGAGGATGGCAATGAGCAGTTCTTC
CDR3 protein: CAISEDGNEQFF

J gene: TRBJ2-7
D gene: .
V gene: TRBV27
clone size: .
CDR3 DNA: TGTGCCAGCAGTTCAACCGGATACCACGAGCAGTACTTC
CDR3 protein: CASSSTGYHEQYF

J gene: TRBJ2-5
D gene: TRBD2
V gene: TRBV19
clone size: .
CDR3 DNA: TGTGCCAGTAGTGGGACTAGCGGCCACGGTGAGACCCAGTACTTC
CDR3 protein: CASSGTSGHGETQYF

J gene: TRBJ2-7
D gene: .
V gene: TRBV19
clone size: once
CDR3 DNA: TGTGCCAGTAGTATCCATAGGGACTACGAGCAGTACTTC
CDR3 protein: CASSIHRDYEQYF

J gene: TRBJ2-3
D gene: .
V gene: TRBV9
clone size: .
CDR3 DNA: TGTGCCAGCAGCGTTGGCCCTATGGGAGATACGCAGTATTTT
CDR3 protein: CASSVGPMGDTQYF

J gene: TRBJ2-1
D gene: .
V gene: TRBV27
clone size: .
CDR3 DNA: TGTGCCAGCAGTTTAGGGGGGCGGCCCGACAATGAGCAGTTCTTC
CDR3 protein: CASSLGGRPDNEQFF

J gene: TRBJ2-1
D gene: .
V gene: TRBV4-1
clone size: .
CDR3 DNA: TGCGCCAGCAGCCAAGGGCTAGCGACCAATGAGCAGTTCTTC
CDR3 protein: CASSQGLATNEQFF

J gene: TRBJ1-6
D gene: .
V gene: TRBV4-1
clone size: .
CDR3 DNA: TGCGCCAGCAGCCAAGAACCCCAGGTTAATTCACCCCTCCACTTT
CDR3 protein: CASSQEPQVNSPLHF

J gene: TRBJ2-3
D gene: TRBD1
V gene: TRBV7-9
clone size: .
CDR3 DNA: TGTGCCAGCAGTTTTACAGGGGCCCCCACAGATACGCAGTATTTT
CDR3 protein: CASSFTGAPTDTQYF

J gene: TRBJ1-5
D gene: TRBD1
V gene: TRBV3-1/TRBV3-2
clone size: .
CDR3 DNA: TGTGCCAGCAGCCACTCCGACAGGGGTGGCAATCAGCCCCAGCATTTT
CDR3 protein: CASSHSDRGGNQPQHF

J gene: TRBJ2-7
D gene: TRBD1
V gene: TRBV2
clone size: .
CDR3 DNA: TGTGCCAGCGTAAGACAGGGGGACAACGAGCAGTACTTC
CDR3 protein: CASVRQGDNEQYF

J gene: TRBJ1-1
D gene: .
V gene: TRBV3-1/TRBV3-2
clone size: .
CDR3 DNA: TGTGCCAGCAGCCGGATGCTGACAGGAGGAAACACTGAAGCTTTCTTT
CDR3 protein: CASSRMLTGGNTEAFF

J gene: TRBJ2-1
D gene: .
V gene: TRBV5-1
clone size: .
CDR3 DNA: TGCGCCAGCAGCTTTCTAGGTGACAATGAGCAGTTCTTC
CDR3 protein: CASSFLGDNEQFF

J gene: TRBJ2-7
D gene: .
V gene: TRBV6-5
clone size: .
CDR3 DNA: TGTGCCAGCAGGACGGAAATCCGCTACGAGCAGTACTTC
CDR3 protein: CASRTEIRYEQYF

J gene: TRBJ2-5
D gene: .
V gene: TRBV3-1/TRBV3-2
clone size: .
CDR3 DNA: TGTGCCAGCAGCCAATCCTCCAGTGGACAAGAGACCCAGTACTTC
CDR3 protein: CASSQSSSGQETQYF

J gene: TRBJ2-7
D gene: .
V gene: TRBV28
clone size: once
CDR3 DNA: TGTGCCAGCTCAAATGGGGTAGGTGGGTACGAGCAGTACTTC
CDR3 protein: CASSNGVGGYEQYF

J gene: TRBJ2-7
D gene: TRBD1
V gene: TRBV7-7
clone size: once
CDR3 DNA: TGTGCTAGCAGCGAGGGACAGGGGGCGTACGAGCAGTACTTC
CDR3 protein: CASSEGQGAYEQYF

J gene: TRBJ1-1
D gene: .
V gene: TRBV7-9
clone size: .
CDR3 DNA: TGTGCCGGGCGCGGGGCGGGGACTGAAGCTTTCTTT
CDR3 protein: CAGRGAGTEAFF

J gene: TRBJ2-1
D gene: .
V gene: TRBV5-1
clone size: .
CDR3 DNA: TGCGCCAGCAGCCATATCCTCCGATACAATGAGCAGTTCTTC
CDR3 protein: CASSHILRYNEQFF

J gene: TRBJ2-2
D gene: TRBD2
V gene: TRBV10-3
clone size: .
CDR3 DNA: TGTGCCATCAGTGAGTCGACTAGCGGAAACACCGGGGAGCTGTTTTTT
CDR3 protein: CAISESTSGNTGELFF

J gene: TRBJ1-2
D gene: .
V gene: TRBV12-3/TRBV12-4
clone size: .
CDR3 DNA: TGTGCCAGCAGTTTAGGGGTCTATGGCTACACCTTC
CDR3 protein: CASSLGVYGYTF

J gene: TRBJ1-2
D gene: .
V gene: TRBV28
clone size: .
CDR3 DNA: TGTGCCAGCATTCGTTTCGGAGGGTTAGCTAACTATGGCTACACCTTC
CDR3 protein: CASIRFGGLANYGYTF

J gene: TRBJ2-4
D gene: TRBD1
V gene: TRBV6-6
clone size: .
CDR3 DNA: TGTGCCAGCAGTTTACCGGGACAGAATATTAAAAACATTCAGTACTTC
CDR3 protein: CASSLPGQNIKNIQYF

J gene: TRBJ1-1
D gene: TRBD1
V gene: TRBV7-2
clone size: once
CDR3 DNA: TGTGCCAGCAGCCGGGACAGAGCGAACACTGAAGCTTTCTTT
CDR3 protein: CASSRDRANTEAFF

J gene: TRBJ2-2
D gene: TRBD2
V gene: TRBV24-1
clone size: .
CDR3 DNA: TGTGCCACCAGTCCGGTTGCAGGTGGGACTAGCGGTACCGGGGAGCTGTTTTTT
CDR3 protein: CATSPVAGGTSGTGELFF

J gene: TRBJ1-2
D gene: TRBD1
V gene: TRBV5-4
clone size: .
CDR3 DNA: TGTGCCAGCAGCCCCGGACAGGGAATGAACTATGGCTACACCTTC
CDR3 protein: CASSPGQGMNYGYTF

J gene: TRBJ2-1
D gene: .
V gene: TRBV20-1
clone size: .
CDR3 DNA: TGCAGTGTCGCGGGGTACAATGAGCAGTTCTTC
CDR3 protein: CSVAGYNEQFF

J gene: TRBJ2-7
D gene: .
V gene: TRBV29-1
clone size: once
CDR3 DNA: TGCAGCGTTGCAGGAACTAGTATAACCTACGAGCAGTACTTC
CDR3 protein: CSVAGTSITYEQYF

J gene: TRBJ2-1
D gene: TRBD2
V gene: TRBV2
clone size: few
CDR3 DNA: TGTGCCAGCAGTGAACTAGCGGGAGCGTATGAGCAGTTCTTC
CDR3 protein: CASSELAGAYEQFF

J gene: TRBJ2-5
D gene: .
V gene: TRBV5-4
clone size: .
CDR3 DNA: TGTGCCAGCAACAAAATGAGGGACGGACAAGAGACCCAGTACTTC
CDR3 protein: CASNKMRDGQETQYF

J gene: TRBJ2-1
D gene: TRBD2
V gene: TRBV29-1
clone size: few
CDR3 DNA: TGCAGCGTTGCGGGACTAGTTGGTAATGAGCAGTTCTTC
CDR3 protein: CSVAGLVGNEQFF

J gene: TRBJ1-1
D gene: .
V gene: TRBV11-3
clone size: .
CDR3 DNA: TGTGCCAGCAGCTTAGATCGGGGGGGGCCTTTGAACACTGAAGCTTTCTTT
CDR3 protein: CASSLDRGGPLNTEAFF

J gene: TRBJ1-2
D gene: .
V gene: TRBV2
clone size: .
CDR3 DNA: TGTGCCAGCAGTGATGGGGAGGATCCGTCCAACGGCTACACCTTC
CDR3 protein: CASSDGEDPSNGYTF

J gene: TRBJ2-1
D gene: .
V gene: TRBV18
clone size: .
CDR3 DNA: TGTGCCAGCTCACCAAACCTAGCGATATCCTACAATGAGCAGTTCTTC
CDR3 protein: CASSPNLAISYNEQFF

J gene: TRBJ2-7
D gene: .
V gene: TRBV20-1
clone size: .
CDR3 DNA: TGCAGTGCCACCTTCTCCTACGAGCAGTACTTC
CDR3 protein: CSATFSYEQYF

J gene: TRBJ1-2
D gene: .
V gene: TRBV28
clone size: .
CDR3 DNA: TGTGCCAGCAGTCAGACCCCGGTCAGGGGATATGGCTACACCTTC
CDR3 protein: CASSQTPVRGYGYTF

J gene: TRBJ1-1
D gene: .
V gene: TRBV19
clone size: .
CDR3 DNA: TGTGCCAGTATGCTCGGGGTTAGGGGGAACACTGAAGCTTTCTTT
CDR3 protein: CASMLGVRGNTEAFF

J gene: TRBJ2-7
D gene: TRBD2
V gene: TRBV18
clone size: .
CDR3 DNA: TGTGCCAGCTCACCCTTGACTAGCGGGGGAACCTACGAGCAGTACTTC
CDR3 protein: CASSPLTSGGTYEQYF

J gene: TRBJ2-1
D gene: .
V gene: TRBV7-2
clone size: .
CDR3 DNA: TGTGCCAGCAGCCCTGACCCCTACAATGAGCAGTTCTTC
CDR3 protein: CASSPDPYNEQFF

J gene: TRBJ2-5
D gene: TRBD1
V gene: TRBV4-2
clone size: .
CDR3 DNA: TGTGCCAGCAGCCGCGGGTTACAGGGGGATGAGACCCAGTACTTC
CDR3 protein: CASSRGLQGDETQYF

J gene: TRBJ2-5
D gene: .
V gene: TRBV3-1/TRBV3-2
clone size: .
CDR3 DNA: TGTGCCAGCAGCCAAGATATTGGCAGGGAGGAGACCCAGTACTTC
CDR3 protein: CASSQDIGREETQYF

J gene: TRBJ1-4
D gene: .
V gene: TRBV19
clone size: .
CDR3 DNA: TGTGCCAGTAGTTCCCTGGACAGTCCCTCTGAAAAACTGTTTTTT
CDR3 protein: CASSSLDSPSEKLFF